These 13 T cell receptor beta chains came from one sample sequenced in a study of T cell clones after liver transplantation. Profiling relied on immunoSEQ multiplex PCR, and the TCRdb table lists in-frame clones only, not all of them. The sample holds 45,000 to 60,000 clones, 60% to 80% seen once. The sample was CD4+ T cells from blood, taken at the 22-month timepoint. These receptors came from a human patient who received a liver transplant. Among the T cells, some may be from the graft donor.

V and J are TRBV2 and TRBJ1-1, with D possibly being TRBD1 (6 bases). The CDR3 spans 14 residues. Germline V gene sequence: CDR1 SNHLY, CDR2 FYNNEI. Trimming left V 8 bases short and J 1 base short, with 14 bases between. CDR3 nucleotide sequence: TGTGCCAGCCGCACAGGGCTAAAGAACACTGAAGCTTTCTTT. Its translation: CASRTGLKNTEAFF.

A word on this clone: This sample also contains other DNA sequences that code for the same CDR3. The rearrangement joins TRBV6-5 to TRBJ1-6; a possible D gene is TRBD1 (5 bases). The CDR3 extends over 14 amino acids. Trimming shortened V by 0 bases and J by 6 bases, and 6 bases separated the two germline ends. From germline, CDR1 is MNHEY and CDR2 SVGAGI. The CDR3 reads CASSYSQGNSPLHF. Here the CDR3 DNA reads TGTGCCAGCAGTTACTCGCAGGGTAATTCACCCCTCCACTTT.

This rearrangement joins TRBV2 to TRBJ2-7; 7 bases are shared with TRBD1. The germline V gene encodes CDR1 SNHLY and CDR2 FYNNEI. The length of the CDR3 is 14 residues. V lost 5 bases to trimming and J lost 3 bases; unmatched junction nucleotides: 7. The CDR3 protein is CASSPDRVVYEQYF. The DNA for the CDR3 is TGTGCCAGCAGTCCCGACAGGGTGGTCTACGAGCAGTACTTC.

V is TRBV10-3 and J is TRBJ1-6, with 7 bases fitting TRBD1. The CDR3 length is 12 residues. J lost 8 bases, V lost 8 bases, and 3 bases had no gene match. The germline V gene has CDR1 ENHRY and CDR2 SYGVKD. The chain's CDR3 is CAIRQGDSPLHF. Here the CDR3 DNA reads TGTGCCATCCGACAGGGAGATTCACCCCTCCACTTT.

This chain links TRBV2 with TRBJ1-4; D ambiguous. This CDR3 is built from 14 residues. V gave up 9 bases and J gave up 4 bases, with 15 bases separating them. Germline CDR1 is SNHLY and CDR2 is FYNNEI. This chain's CDR3 is CASFLRGRNEKLFF. As DNA, the CDR3 is TGTGCCAGTTTTTTGAGAGGACGTAATGAAAAACTGTTTTTT.

The CDR3 loop reads CANGLASRTDTQYF. CDR3 in DNA: TGTGCCAACGGACTAGCGTCACGCACAGATACGCAGTATTTT. V is TRBV2 and J is TRBJ2-3, with 9 bases identical to TRBD2. The CDR3 is 14 amino acids. CDR1 and CDR2 from the germline V gene are SNHLY and FYNNEI. With 10 bases clipped from V and 1 base from J, the junction kept 6 bases outside the gene matches.

This chain links TRBV30 with TRBJ1-6, with a possible D match to TRBD1 (6 bases). The CDR3 has 15 residues. V gave up 4 bases and J gave up 0 bases, with 10 bases separating them. Germline CDR1 and CDR2: GTSNPN and SVGIG (reference sequence). The DNA for the CDR3 is TGTGCCTGGATGGGGGCGAGCTCCTATAATTCACCCCTCCACTTT. Amino acids: CAWMGASSYNSPLHF.

This clone was counted between two and nine times. The chain uses TRBV7-9 and TRBJ2-1; 7 bases are a match to TRBD1. The CDR3 sequence is 13 residues long. V was pared by 5 bases and J by 6 bases, with 4 bases of the junction left unmatched. Germline V CDR1 and CDR2: SEHNR, FQNEAQ (reference sequence). Written as DNA, the CDR3 is TGTGCCAGCAGCATAAGGACAGGCAATGAGCAGTTCTTC. It specifies CASSIRTGNEQFF.

The V gene is TRBV7-3, the J gene TRBJ2-2; D call uncertain. This CDR3 comprises 15 residues. V lost 2 bases, J lost 1 base, and 8 bases lay in between. Germline CDR1 reads SGHTA; CDR2 reads FQGTGA. CDR3 coding DNA: TGTGCCAGCAGCTTATCCAGATTGAACACCGGGGAGCTGTTTTTT. It yields the protein CASSLSRLNTGELFF.

The gene calls are TRBV7-3 and TRBJ1-2, with TRBD1 identical over 11 bases. Germline V gives CDR1 SGHTA, CDR2 FQGTGA. The CDR3 runs 14 residues. Trimming took 7 bases from V and 4 from J; bases not matched to a gene: 5. For the CDR3, the DNA is TGTGCCAGCAAGGGACAGGGGGAGGTCTATGGCTACACCTTC. Amino acids: CASKGQGEVYGYTF.

This clone was picked up a small number of times. The V gene is TRBV18, the J gene TRBJ1-2; possibly TRBD1 for D (5 bases). The CDR3 length is 11 residues. Deletions cut 6 bases from V and 8 bases from J, with 10 bases between. CDR1 and CDR2 (germline): KGHSH, LQKENI. The CDR3 DNA is TGTGCCAGCTCGTCAGAGGGGGGCTACACCTTC. Translating it yields CASSSEGGYTF.

In DNA, the CDR3 is TGTGCCAGCAGTAGGATTGGAGGGGACGGGGGCTACACCTTC. It encodes CASSRIGGDGGYTF. This chain uses TRBV6-1 with TRBJ1-2; perhaps TRBD1 as D (5 bases). Germline V CDR1 and CDR2: MNHNS, SASEGT. The CDR3 runs to 14 residues. V was shortened by 5 bases and J by 8 bases, with 18 bases between the two germline ends.

This clone was seen just once. The chain links TRBV6-1 to TRBJ1-4, with D possibly matching TRBD1 (5 bases). Germline CDR1 is MNHNS and CDR2 is SASEGT. The V end lost 10 bases, the J end lost 7 bases, and 13 bases lay between the germline ends. This CDR3 comprises 12 residues. CDR3 in DNA: TGTGCCACCGCGCGCAGGGCTGAAAAACTGTTTTTT. Protein: CATARRAEKLFF.